The present T cell receptor (beta chain) was sequenced within a study of blood T cell repertoires in COVID-19. In the study overall: Sites in the United States, Italy and Spain provided acute and convalescent COVID-19 samples. T cells, B-cell-depleted T cells, or PBMCs supplied cDNA or gDNA.

V lost 0 bases and J 4 bases, leaving 13 bases between the germline ends. The CDR3 totals 15 residues. The germline CDR1 and CDR2 sequences are SGHRS and YFSETQ. Per the original data handling: Amplification with reference gene primers provided the estimates of nucleated cell counts. TCRdb keeps only in-frame clones here, not all; method: immunoSEQ multiplex PCR. The V and J calls and clone size come from that table; D and trimming were worked out from the DNA. The profile covers about 160,000 clones, with roughly 91% appearing a single time and approximately 2.4% taken by the ten largest. The sequenced sample consisted of peripheral blood. The chain carries TRBV5-1 and TRBJ1-2; D not resolved. This sequence originates from a man aged 18 to 29 with acute or convalescent COVID-19. CDR3 coding DNA: TGCGCCAGCAGCTTGGAATCCGGTTCATTCTATGGCTACACCTTC. This sequence encodes CASSLESGSFYGYTF.